This T cell receptor beta chain was identified in a study of T cell responses to AZD1222 COVID-19 vaccine. The study, taken as a whole, reports: Samples come after the peak T cell response, not at day 14. Clonal diversity was possibly underestimated, and the donors were mostly white British, with more females. Variant regions that are unmutated are reportedly the target of nearly half of spike-specific TCRs.

V gave up 4 bases and J gave up 4 bases; unmatched junction bases: 4. The germline CDR1 and CDR2 sequences are SGHVS and FQNEAQ. There are 14 residues in the CDR3. This clone was observed a few times. Its antigen is currently unknown. TCRdb keeps only in-frame clones here, not all; method: immunoSEQ multiplex PCR. Counted here are tens of thousands of clones, around 90% occurring once; the ten biggest clones make up approximately 1.3%. The sequencing used peripheral blood, collected 28 days after the second AZD1222 dose. The receptor's source is an adult who received the AZD1222 COVID-19 vaccine. The rearrangement links TRBV7-8 to TRBJ2-7; TRBD1 aligns across 10 bases. CDR3: CASSSGTGVYEQYF. CDR3 bases: TGTGCCAGCAGCTCAGGGACAGGGGTATACGAGCAGTACTTC.